These T cell receptor beta chains were read from a single sample in a study of shared T cell receptors in the human thymus. Some clones are missing from TCRdb's copy, which holds only in-frame ones; the method was immunoSEQ multiplex PCR. Of about 730,000 clones in the sample, 80% to 90% were seen once. A further study also used this sample, focusing on human thymus T cells.

The sample taken for sequencing was thymocytes. Receptor source: a girl under two years old with a congenital heart defect. The CDR3 runs from the conserved cysteine through the conserved F or W. A D gene is named only where the DNA matches it firmly. Some rows have no size entry. The others give once, few or many, or a class for an expanded clone.

cdr3_aa: CASSLSAANTEAFF; cdr3_nt: TGTGCCAGCAGTTTATCGGCGGCCAACACTGAAGCTTTCTTT; j_call: TRBJ1-1; v_call: TRBV27; clone_size: NA; d_call: NA
cdr3_aa: CASRPRPVLAGAHEQYF; cdr3_nt: TGTGCCAGCAGGCCGCGTCCGGTACTAGCGGGGGCCCACGAGCAGTACTTC; j_call: TRBJ2-7; v_call: TRBV13; clone_size: NA; d_call: TRBD2
cdr3_aa: CAWRGTGTEAFF; cdr3_nt: TGTGCCTGGAGAGGAACAGGGACTGAAGCTTTCTTT; j_call: TRBJ1-1; v_call: TRBV30; clone_size: NA; d_call: NA
cdr3_aa: CASSLAVGGYEQYF; cdr3_nt: TGCGCCAGCAGCTTGGCCGTAGGGGGCTACGAGCAGTACTTC; j_call: TRBJ2-7; v_call: TRBV5-1; clone_size: NA; d_call: NA
cdr3_aa: CASSWGGNTGELFF; cdr3_nt: TGTGCCAGTAGTTGGGGGGGGAACACCGGGGAGCTGTTTTTT; j_call: TRBJ2-2; v_call: TRBV19; clone_size: NA; d_call: TRBD2
cdr3_aa: CASSPRGGAGNTIYF; cdr3_nt: TGCGCCAGCAGCCCCCGGGGGGGGGCTGGAAACACCATATATTTT; j_call: TRBJ1-3; v_call: TRBV4-3; clone_size: once; d_call: NA
cdr3_aa: CASRRVGEDEKLFF; cdr3_nt: TGTGCCAGCAGAAGAGTAGGGGAGGATGAAAAACTGTTTTTT; j_call: TRBJ1-4; v_call: TRBV28; clone_size: NA; d_call: NA
cdr3_aa: CASSVGKGKGITEAFF; cdr3_nt: TGTGCCAGCAGCGTAGGAAAGGGGAAGGGGATCACTGAAGCTTTCTTT; j_call: TRBJ1-1; v_call: TRBV9; clone_size: NA; d_call: NA
cdr3_aa: CAISEPIGAASGNTIYF; cdr3_nt: TGTGCCATCAGTGAGCCCATAGGGGCAGCCTCTGGAAACACCATATATTTT; j_call: TRBJ1-3; v_call: TRBV10-3; clone_size: NA; d_call: NA
cdr3_aa: CASREQGFGYTF; cdr3_nt: TGTGCCAGCAGGGAACAGGGGTTTGGCTACACCTTC; j_call: TRBJ1-2; v_call: TRBV2; clone_size: NA; d_call: TRBD1
cdr3_aa: CASSSYGVPGQGFVRQPQHF; cdr3_nt: TGTGCCAGCAGTAGTTATGGGGTACCGGGACAGGGGTTCGTGCGGCAGCCCCAGCATTTT; j_call: TRBJ1-5; v_call: TRBV27; clone_size: once; d_call: TRBD1
cdr3_aa: CASSEASSNQPQHF; cdr3_nt: TGTGCCAGCAGCGAGGCGAGTAGCAATCAGCCCCAGCATTTT; j_call: TRBJ1-5; v_call: TRBV27; clone_size: NA; d_call: NA
cdr3_aa: CASSSRDRSSYEQYF; cdr3_nt: TGTGCCAGCAGCTCGCGGGACAGGAGTTCCTACGAGCAGTACTTC; j_call: TRBJ2-7; v_call: TRBV21-1; clone_size: NA; d_call: NA
cdr3_aa: CASSEDRAMNTEAFF; cdr3_nt: TGCGCCAGCAGCGAAGACAGGGCAATGAACACTGAAGCTTTCTTT; j_call: TRBJ1-1; v_call: TRBV10-2; clone_size: NA; d_call: TRBD1
cdr3_aa: CASSVIPGQGESYLTDTQYF; cdr3_nt: TGTGCCAGCAGCGTAATTCCGGGACAGGGGGAATCATACCTCACAGATACGCAGTATTTT; j_call: TRBJ2-3; v_call: TRBV9; clone_size: NA; d_call: TRBD1
cdr3_aa: CASSLMGQGVGVGDSPLHF; cdr3_nt: TGCGCCAGCAGCTTGATGGGCCAGGGGGTCGGAGTAGGTGATTCACCCCTCCACTTT; j_call: TRBJ1-6; v_call: TRBV5-1; clone_size: few; d_call: TRBD1
cdr3_aa: CASRPLAGGPVGLVQETQYF; cdr3_nt: TGTGCCAGCAGGCCACTAGCGGGGGGGCCAGTGGGTTTGGTCCAAGAGACCCAGTACTTC; j_call: TRBJ2-5; v_call: TRBV27; clone_size: NA; d_call: TRBD2
cdr3_aa: CASRATGVYGYTF; cdr3_nt: TGTGCCAGCAGGGCGACAGGGGTATATGGCTACACCTTC; j_call: TRBJ1-2; v_call: TRBV6-5; clone_size: few; d_call: TRBD1
cdr3_aa: CAIKVVDRGDGEGGYTF; cdr3_nt: TGTGCCATCAAGGTCGTCGACAGGGGGGACGGGGAAGGGGGCTACACCTTC; j_call: TRBJ1-2; v_call: TRBV10-3; clone_size: once; d_call: TRBD1
cdr3_aa: CASSLAVAGVFKSSYNEQFF; cdr3_nt: TGTGCCAGCAGCTTAGCGGTAGCGGGGGTTTTCAAGAGCTCCTACAATGAGCAGTTCTTC; j_call: TRBJ2-1; v_call: TRBV7-6; clone_size: NA; d_call: TRBD2